A single sample is the source of the 18 T cell receptor beta chains below, sequenced in a study of blood T cell repertoires in COVID-19 (dated by TCRdb to about 2020). The library was generated by the immunoSEQ multiplex PCR assay. In its TCRdb copy, this immuneACCESS table keeps in-frame sequences only and misses some clones. Where compared with another copy, unresolved V genes explain less than half of these, and the others have no known cause. This sample lists roughly 140,000 clones; more than 80% were detected once. About 10% of the sample goes to the ten largest clones. Sequencing input: peripheral blood. These receptors were obtained from a woman aged 80 or older with acute or convalescent COVID-19.

V and J are TRBV3-1 (or the pseudogene TRBV3-2) and TRBJ1-6; TRBD1 agrees at 8 bases. The CDR3 runs to 16 residues. With 1 base clipped from V and 7 bases from J, the junction kept 6 bases outside the gene matches. Germline V gene lookup returns CDR1 LGHDT and CDR2 YNNKEL (reference sequence). The chain's CDR3 is CASSQGPTGENSPLHF. CDR3 bases: TGTGCCAGCAGCCAAGGGCCGACAGGGGAGAATTCACCCCTCCACTTT.

In this sample, this clone turned up once. The chain employs TRBV4-1 and TRBJ2-6; the D gene is possibly TRBD2 (5 bases). Trimming took 2 bases from V and 0 from J, leaving 17 bases between them. The CDR3 runs to 19 residues. The germline V gene has CDR1 MGHRA and CDR2 YSYEKL. For the CDR3, the DNA is TGCGCCAGCAGCCAAATGCCGGGAACATCTTTCTCTGGGGCCAACGTCCTGACTTTC. Encoded protein: CASSQMPGTSFSGANVLTF.

The chain couples TRBV19 to TRBJ1-6; D might be TRBD1 (5 bases). CDR3 length equals 13 residues. In germline, CDR1 is LNHDA, CDR2 SQIVND (reference sequence). Trimming left V 5 bases short and J 8 bases short, with 10 bases between. CDR3 sequence: CASSPGLDSPLHF. For the CDR3, the DNA is TGTGCCAGTAGTCCAGGGCTGGATTCACCCCTCCACTTT.

The rearrangement joins TRBV5-1 to TRBJ2-6; the match to TRBD1 covers 11 bases. Trimming removed 6 bases from V and 3 bases from J; junction bases left unmatched: 8. The CDR3 runs 17 residues. CDR1 is SGHRS and CDR2 is YFSETQ in the germline V gene. The CDR3 protein is CASTKGQGAGGANVLTF. The CDR3 DNA is TGCGCCAGCACAAAAGGACAGGGGGCGGGTGGGGCCAACGTCCTGACTTTC.

The chain recombines TRBV2 with TRBJ1-2; D call uncertain. The germline V gene has CDR1 SNHLY and CDR2 FYNNEI. The CDR3 totals 13 residues. V lost 8 bases, J lost 8 bases, and 18 bases lay in between. CDR3 DNA sequence: TGTGCCAGCTCAAAGGAGTCCCTGTTGGGCTACACCTTC. It codes for CASSKESLLGYTF.

The gene calls are TRBV5-1 and TRBJ2-4, with 9 bases that match TRBD1. Germline loops: CDR1 SGHRS, CDR2 YFSETQ. The V and J ends lost 0 bases and 7 bases, in that order; junction bases with no gene match: 5. CDR3 size: 15 residues. CDR3 amino acids: CASSLGNRGRNIQYF. DNA of the CDR3: TGCGCCAGCAGCTTGGGCAACAGGGGGCGGAACATTCAGTACTTC.

The chain links TRBV5-1 to TRBJ1-5, with D perhaps TRBD1 (5 bases). V was pared by 5 bases and J by 3 bases, with 12 bases between. The CDR3 totals 14 residues. The germline V gene encodes CDR1 SGHRS and CDR2 YFSETQ. This CDR3 is CASSPDSPNQPQHF. Written as DNA, the CDR3 is TGCGCCAGCAGTCCTGACAGCCCCAATCAGCCCCAGCATTTT. Using reference TRBV5-1 and TRBJ1-5 for the parts outside the CDR3, the full variable domain is KAGVTQTPRYLIKTRGQQVTLSCSPISGHRSVSWYQQTPGQGLQFLFEYFSETQRNKGNFPGRFSGRQFSNSRSEMNVSTLELGDSALYLCASSPDSPNQPQHFGDGTRLSIL.

The chain carries TRBV7-2 and TRBJ2-1; 9 bases match TRBD2. Germline V gives CDR1 SGHTA, CDR2 FQGNSA. Losses at the gene ends were 5 bases for V and 2 bases for J; bases not matched to a gene: 7. The CDR3 extends over 16 amino acids. This CDR3 is CASSASGTSTYNEQFF. Here the CDR3 DNA reads TGTGCCAGCAGCGCCTCCGGGACTAGCACCTACAATGAGCAGTTCTTC.

V and J are TRBV5-1 and TRBJ2-5, with D maybe TRBD1 (5 bases). The V and J ends lost 4 bases and 3 bases respectively, with 13 bases between them. The CDR3 covers 14 residues. The germline V gene has CDR1 SGHRS and CDR2 YFSETQ. Here the CDR3 DNA reads TGCGCCAGCAGCGAACAAGGGGTTGAAGAGACCCAGTACTTC. Protein: CASSEQGVEETQYF.

The chain links TRBV29-1 to TRBJ1-2, with D possibly being TRBD1 (6 bases). Deletions cut 6 bases from V and 0 bases from J, with 17 bases between. In germline, CDR1 is SQVTM, CDR2 ANQGSEA. This CDR3 is 15 amino acids long. CDR3 residues: CSVQSAGATNYGYTF. The CDR3 DNA is TGCAGCGTCCAATCGGCGGGGGCCACTAACTATGGCTACACCTTC.

The J gene is TRBJ1-2, the V gene TRBV2; 7 positions agree with TRBD1. CDR3 length: 16 residues. Germline values: CDR1 SNHLY, CDR2 FYNNEI. V dropped 2 bases and J dropped 2; count of bases not matched to a gene: 8. CDR3 protein: CASSERGRGSNYGYTF. CDR3 in DNA: TGTGCCAGCAGTGAAAGGGGGCGCGGATCCAACTATGGCTACACCTTC.

The CDR3 bases are TGTGCCAGCAGCCCTTCTTTAGGGACACCGTTCTTC. Protein: CASSPSLGTPFF. The rearrangement uses TRBV14 and TRBJ2-1; D may be TRBD1 (6 bases). Germline V gene lookup returns CDR1 SGHDN and CDR2 FVKESK. The CDR3 loop spans 12 amino acids. Trimming left V 4 bases short and J 15 bases short, with 16 bases between.

CDR3 protein: CASSRPDSNYGYTF. The CDR3, as DNA: TGTGCCAGCAGTCGACCGGACAGTAACTATGGCTACACCTTC. The V gene is TRBV27, the J gene TRBJ1-2; D may be TRBD1 (6 bases). CDR1 MNHEY and CDR2 SMNVEV come from the germline V gene (reference sequence). Trimming left V 5 bases short and J 1 base short, with 11 bases between. The CDR3 spans 14 residues.

The gene calls are TRBV19 and TRBJ1-1; the D gene is possibly TRBD1 (5 bases). Trimming took 3 bases from V and 11 from J, leaving 13 bases between them. The germline V gene encodes CDR1 LNHDA and CDR2 SQIVND (reference sequence). The CDR3 extends over 12 amino acids. This chain's CDR3 is CASSIPGGEAFF. CDR3 coding DNA: TGTGCCAGTAGTATCCCCGGGGGAGAGGCTTTCTTT.

CDR3 sequence: CASSSDRGLFGSTEAFF. CDR3 DNA: TGTGCCAGCTCATCAGACAGGGGTTTGTTTGGGAGCACTGAAGCTTTCTTT. V and J are TRBV18 and TRBJ1-1; 8 bases match TRBD1. Germline V gives CDR1 KGHSH, CDR2 LQKENI. J was trimmed by 4 bases and V by 5 bases; bases with no gene match: 15. CDR3 length: 17 residues. Variable domain in full (rest from reference TRBV18 and TRBJ1-1): NAGVMQNPRHLVRRRGQEARLRCSPMKGHSHVYWYRQLPEEGLKFMVYLQKENIIDESGMPKERFSAEFPKEGPSILRIQQVVRGDSAAYFCASSSDRGLFGSTEAFFGQGTRLTVV.

The J gene is TRBJ2-7, the V gene TRBV9; tentative D call: TRBD2 (5 bases). There are 17 residues in the CDR3. CDR1 and CDR2 (germline): SGDLS, YYNGEE. V dropped 3 bases and J dropped 2 bases, with 21 bases sitting between them. The CDR3 DNA reads as TGTGCCAGCAGCGCCACACCGGACTTCATCAGGCCCTACGAGCAGTACTTC. Translation: CASSATPDFIRPYEQYF.

The chain has TRBV9 and TRBJ2-1; the D is unclear. The length of the CDR3 is 14 residues. The ends were cut back, 0 bases at V and 2 bases at J, with 6 bases in the middle. CDR1 SGDLS and CDR2 YYNGEE come from the germline V gene. The CDR3 region is CASSVGSTYNEQFF. CDR3 DNA sequence: TGTGCCAGCAGCGTAGGCAGTACCTACAATGAGCAGTTCTTC. The variable domain in full, completed from reference TRBV9 and TRBJ2-1, reads DSGVTQTPKHLITATGQRVTLRCSPRSGDLSVYWYQQSLDQGLQFLIQYYNGEERAKGNILERFSAQQFPDLHSELNLSSLELGDSALYFCASSVGSTYNEQFFGPGTRLTVL.

The gene calls are TRBV6-5 and TRBJ1-2, with a weak D call TRBD1 (6 bases). The CDR3 is 13 residues long. Trimming pared 10 bases from V and 8 bases from J, leaving 20 bases between. Germline CDR1 MNHEY, CDR2 SVGAGI. The CDR3 loop is CATMDSRVGGYTF. The CDR3 DNA reads TGTGCCACCATGGACAGTCGGGTGGGGGGCTACACCTTC.